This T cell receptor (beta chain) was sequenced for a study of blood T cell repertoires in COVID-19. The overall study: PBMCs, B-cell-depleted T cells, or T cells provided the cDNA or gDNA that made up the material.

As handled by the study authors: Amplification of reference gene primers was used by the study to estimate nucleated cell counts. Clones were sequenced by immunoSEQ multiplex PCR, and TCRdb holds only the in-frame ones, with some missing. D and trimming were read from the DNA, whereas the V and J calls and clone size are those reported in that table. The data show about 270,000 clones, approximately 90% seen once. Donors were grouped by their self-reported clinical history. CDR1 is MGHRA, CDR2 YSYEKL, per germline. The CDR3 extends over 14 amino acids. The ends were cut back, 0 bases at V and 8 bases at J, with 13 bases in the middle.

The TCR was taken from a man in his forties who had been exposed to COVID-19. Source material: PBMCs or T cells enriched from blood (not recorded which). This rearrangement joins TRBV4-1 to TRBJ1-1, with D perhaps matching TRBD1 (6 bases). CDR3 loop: CASSQDRGGAEAFF. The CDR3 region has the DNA TGCGCCAGCAGCCAAGATAGGGGGGGCGCAGAAGCTTTCTTT.